This T cell receptor beta chain originates from a study of blood T cell repertoires in COVID-19 (dated by TCRdb to about 2020). A note on the overall study: Samples covering the acute and convalescent phases of COVID-19 were provided by collaborators in the United States, Italy and Spain. The prospective study material was composed of cDNA or gDNA derived from T cells, B-cell-depleted T cells, or PBMCs. The dataset comprised deeply sampled blood TCRbeta repertoires from subjects exposed to, actively infected with, or recovered from COVID-19. The repertoires were made available in a free public database intended to serve as a resource for research on the immune response to SARS-CoV-2. The samples were drawn from the first 160 participants of the ongoing ImmuneRACE study and from 1,200 or so subjects provided by 6 global collaborators. Sample metadata almost always included a de-identified subject ID, COVID-19 status, age in years and sex. HLA class I and class II types, where available, came from metadata supplied by the sample provider rather than from assay-based typing. The full study reports these points: The amount of clinical and demographic metadata varied by source and participant and was provided uncurated.

The immunoSEQ Assay, a bias-controlled multiplex PCR, was used to amplify TCRbeta CDR3 regions from genomic DNA. The authors' analysis ran thus. The number of nucleated cells in each sample was estimated from the amplification of reference gene primers within the assay. To quantify the absolute abundance of each unique TCRbeta CDR3 rearrangement, sequence reads were collapsed and filtered. For each sample, productive Simpson clonality was calculated as the square root of Simpson's diversity index across productive rearrangements. The table was pulled from immuneACCESS by TCRdb, which kept in-frame rearrangements only. Such tables lose some clones; where checked, under half of the loss comes from unresolved V genes, and the rest has no known cause. V, J and clone size derive from that table, while D and trimming were established from the DNA sequence. Present in this sample are 400,000 or so clones, roughly 90% of which were seen just once. The ten largest make up 0.8% to 1% of the sample.

The germline V gene (reference sequence) gives CDR1 as LGHDT and CDR2 as YNNKEL. From the cysteine through the phenylalanine, the CDR3 covers 16 amino acids. Of all the DNA, just the CDR3 is kept, 48 bases in frame from base 1. At one collaborating source in Seattle, patients were enrolled during active infection and were followed longitudinally through the course of disease. Each collaborating institution followed its own protocols to collect whole blood in K2EDTA tubes. For TCRbeta analysis, collaborators shipped samples as frozen whole blood, isolated PBMCs, or DNA extracted from either of those sample types. As concerns this clone: Its antigen is still unknown. An end of the junction does not agree with germline; a read error may underlie this.

The sequenced sample consisted of peripheral blood. The V and J segments used are TRBV3-1 (or the pseudogene TRBV3-2) and TRBJ2-3, with TRBD2 identical over 12 junction bases. The sequence was collected from a man younger than 35 with COVID-19, enrolled during active disease. The nucleotides read TGTGTCAGCAGCCCTCGGACTAGCGGGGAGGCAGATACGCAGTATTTT. It codes for CVSSPRTSGEADTQYF.